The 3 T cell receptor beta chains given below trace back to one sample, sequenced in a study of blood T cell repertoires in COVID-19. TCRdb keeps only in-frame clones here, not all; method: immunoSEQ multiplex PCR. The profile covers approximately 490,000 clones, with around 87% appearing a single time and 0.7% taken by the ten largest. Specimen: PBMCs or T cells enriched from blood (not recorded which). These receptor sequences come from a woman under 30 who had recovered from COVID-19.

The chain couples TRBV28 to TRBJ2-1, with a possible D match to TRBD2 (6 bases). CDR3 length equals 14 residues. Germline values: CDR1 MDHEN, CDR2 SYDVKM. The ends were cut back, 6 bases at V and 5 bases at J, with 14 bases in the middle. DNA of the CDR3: TGTGCCAGCAGGAGGGGACTGGAGAACAATGAGCAGTTCTTC. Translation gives CASRRGLENNEQFF.

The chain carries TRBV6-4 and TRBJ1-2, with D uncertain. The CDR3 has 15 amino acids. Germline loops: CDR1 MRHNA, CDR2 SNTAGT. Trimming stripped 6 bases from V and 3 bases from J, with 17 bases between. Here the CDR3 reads CASRHTPGPDYGYTF. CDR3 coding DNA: TGTGCCAGCAGGCATACTCCGGGTCCGGACTATGGCTACACCTTC.

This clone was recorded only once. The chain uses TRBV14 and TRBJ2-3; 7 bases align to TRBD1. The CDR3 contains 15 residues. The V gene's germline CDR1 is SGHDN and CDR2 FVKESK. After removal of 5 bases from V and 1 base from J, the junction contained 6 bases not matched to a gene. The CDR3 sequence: CASSSRTGRTDTQYF. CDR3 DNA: TGTGCCAGCAGCTCACGGACAGGACGCACAGATACGCAGTATTTT.